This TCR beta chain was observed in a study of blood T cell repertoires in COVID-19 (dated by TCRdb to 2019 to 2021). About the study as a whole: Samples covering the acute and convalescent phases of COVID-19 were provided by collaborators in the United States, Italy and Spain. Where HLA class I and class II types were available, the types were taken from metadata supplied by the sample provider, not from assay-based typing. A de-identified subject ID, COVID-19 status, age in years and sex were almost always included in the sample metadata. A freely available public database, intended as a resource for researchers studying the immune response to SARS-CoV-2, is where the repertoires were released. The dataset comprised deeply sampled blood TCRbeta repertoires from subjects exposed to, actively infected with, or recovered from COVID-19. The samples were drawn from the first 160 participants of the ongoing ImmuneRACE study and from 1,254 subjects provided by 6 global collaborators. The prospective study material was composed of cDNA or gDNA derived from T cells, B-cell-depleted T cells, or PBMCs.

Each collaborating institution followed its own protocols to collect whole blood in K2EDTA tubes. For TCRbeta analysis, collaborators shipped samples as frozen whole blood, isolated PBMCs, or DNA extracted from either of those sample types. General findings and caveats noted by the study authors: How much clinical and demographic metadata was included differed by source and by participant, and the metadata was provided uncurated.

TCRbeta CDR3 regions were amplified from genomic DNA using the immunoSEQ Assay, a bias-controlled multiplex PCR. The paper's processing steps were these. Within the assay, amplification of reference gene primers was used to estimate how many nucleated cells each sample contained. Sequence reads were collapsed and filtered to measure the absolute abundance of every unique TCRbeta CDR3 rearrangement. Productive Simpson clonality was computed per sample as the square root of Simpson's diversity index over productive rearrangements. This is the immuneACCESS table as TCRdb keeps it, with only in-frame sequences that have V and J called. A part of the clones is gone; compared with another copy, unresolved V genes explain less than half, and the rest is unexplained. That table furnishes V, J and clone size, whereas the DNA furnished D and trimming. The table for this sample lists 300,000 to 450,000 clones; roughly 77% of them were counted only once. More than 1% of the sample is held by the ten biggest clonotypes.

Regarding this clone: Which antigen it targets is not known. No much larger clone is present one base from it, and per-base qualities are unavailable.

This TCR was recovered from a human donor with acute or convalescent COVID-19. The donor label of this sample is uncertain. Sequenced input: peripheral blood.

CDR3 reads: CASSFLVTEGLTEAFF. The sequenced DNA: TGTGCCAGCAGCTTCCTTGTGACGGAGGGGTTAACTGAAGCTTTCTTT. This chain joins TRBV7-6 to TRBJ1-1, and perhaps TRBD1 as D gene, on 5 matching bases. The CDR3 numbers 16 residues from cysteine through phenylalanine. Only the CDR3 part of the read is kept: 48 bases, read in frame from the first base. At the junction V is shortened by 3 bases and J by 5 bases, with 19 bases in between. CDR1 and CDR2, looked up from the germline V gene, are SGHVS and FNYEAQ.